This T cell receptor beta chain was identified during a study of CD8 T cells in ankylosing spondylitis. Molecular-barcoded quantitative 5'-RACE produced these TCR beta libraries. TCRdb itself ran the 5' RACE reads through MiXCR, one entry per CDR3 protein. This repertoire shows some 250,000 distinct CDR3 sequences, under 30% found once; its top ten account for over 0.55%. Points from the study as a whole: Significant enrichment of disease-linked clones was reportedly seen in matched ankylosing spondylitis synovial fluid. CD8+ disease-linked clones were present at relatively low frequencies in blood.

In the case of this clonotype: The antigen is not known.

The receptor was isolated from a male donor with ankylosing spondylitis or in good health (not recorded which). Material for sequencing was blood, either unsorted or a sorted T cell fraction (not recorded which).

CDR3 amino acids: CASSLGQASYEQYF. CDR3 coding DNA: TGTGCCAGCAGTCTCGGACAGGCCTCCTACGAGCAGTACTTC. J is TRBJ2-7 and V is TRBV12-3 or TRBV12-4; 7 bases are shared with TRBD1. The CDR3 length is 14 residues. The V segment lost 5 bases and the J segment 0 bases; nucleotides outside the gene matches: 4.